The 28 T cell receptor beta chains below were found in one sample sequenced in a study of T cell responses to AZD1222 COVID-19 vaccine. This table comes from immunoSEQ multiplex PCR, and its TCRdb copy is limited to in-frame clones, with some not included. This sample has 85,000 to 120,000 clones, with about 88% found just once. Specimen: peripheral blood, collected on day 0 of AZD1222 vaccination. The receptors were gathered from an adult in good health.

The rearrangement uses TRBV3-1 (or the pseudogene TRBV3-2) and TRBJ2-7; no clear D. V was shortened by 0 bases and J by 9 bases, with 12 bases between the two germline ends. This CDR3 contains 13 residues. Germline CDR1 reads LGHDT; CDR2 reads YNNKEL (reference sequence). CDR3 sequence (DNA): TGTGCCAGCAGCCAAGATCCTGGGCTCGGGCAGTACTTC. Translation: CASSQDPGLGQYF.

The rearrangement uses TRBV29-1 and TRBJ2-7; tentatively, D is TRBD2 (5 bases). Germline V CDR1 and CDR2: SQVTM, ANQGSEA. This CDR3 region has 13 residues. V lost 1 base, J lost 2 bases, and 9 bases lay in between. This CDR3 is CSVEGVGAYEQYF. The DNA for the CDR3 is TGCAGCGTTGAAGGAGTGGGAGCCTACGAGCAGTACTTC.

The chain links TRBV7-2 to TRBJ2-3; possibly TRBD2 for D (6 bases). Germline assignment: CDR1 SGHTA and CDR2 FQGNSA. The V gene lost 3 bases and the J gene lost 3 bases, with 13 bases spanning the gap. This CDR3 contains 15 residues. The CDR3 DNA is TGTGCCAGCAGCTTTCGTTTCGGAGGGACAGATACGCAGTATTTT. This gives the protein CASSFRFGGTDTQYF.

The V and J genes are TRBV7-8 and TRBJ1-1; TRBD1 aligns across 7 bases. V shed 6 bases, J shed 5 bases, and the junction held 15 bases outside the gene matches. CDR1 is SGHVS, CDR2 FQNEAQ, per germline. The length of the CDR3 is 16 residues. CDR3 sequence: CASRKATGRVGTEAFF. As DNA, the CDR3 is TGTGCCAGCAGGAAAGCGACAGGGAGGGTAGGAACTGAAGCTTTCTTT.

The CDR3 protein is CATSRVSRDTQYF. The DNA of the CDR3 is TGTGCCACCAGCAGAGTATCCCGAGATACGCAGTATTTT. The V call is TRBV15, the J call TRBJ2-3; D unclear. Germline V gene data show CDR1 as LNHNV and CDR2 as YYDKDF (reference sequence). CDR3 length: 13 residues. V lost 1 base to trimming and J lost 5 bases, with 7 bases between them.

The V gene is TRBV29-1, the J gene TRBJ2-2, with TRBD1 as a possible D gene (6 bases). Deletions cut 0 bases from V and 5 bases from J, with 13 bases between. The CDR3 runs to 15 residues. The germline gives CDR1 SQVTM, CDR2 ANQGSEA. The CDR3 DNA reads TGCAGCGTTGAAGAAGGGGCCAGGGGAACCGGGGAGCTGTTTTTT. It is translated as CSVEEGARGTGELFF.

This clone was seen only a few times. V gene TRBV28 combines with J gene TRBJ1-1, with D possibly TRBD1 on 5 matching bases. Trimming stripped 3 bases from V and 2 bases from J, with 13 bases between. This CDR3 region has 15 residues. Germline CDR1 and CDR2: MDHEN and SYDVKM. The CDR3 loop is CASSFVTGGNTEAFF. CDR3 in DNA: TGTGCCAGCAGTTTCGTAACGGGGGGAAACACTGAAGCTTTCTTT.

The chain combines TRBV7-9 with TRBJ2-2; D is perhaps TRBD1 or TRBD2 (6 bases each). The germline CDR1 and CDR2 sequences are SEHNR and FQNEAQ (reference sequence). V shed 4 bases and J shed 1 base, with 16 bases lying between them. The CDR3 spans 17 residues. The DNA for the CDR3 is TGTGCCAGCAGCTCCGGGGGCGGGACGGAGAACACCGGGGAGCTGTTTTTT. Protein: CASSSGGGTENTGELFF.

This clone was counted only a few times. This rearrangement joins TRBV11-3 to TRBJ2-1; TRBD2 matches at 8 bases. Trimming took 5 bases from V and 7 from J; bases not matched to a gene: 16. The CDR3 loop spans 17 amino acids. Germline V gives CDR1 SGHNT, CDR2 YENEEA. CDR3 sequence reads: CASSPPLDSGSLNEQFF. The CDR3 DNA sequence: TGTGCCAGCAGCCCGCCCCTTGACAGCGGGAGCTTAAATGAGCAGTTCTTC.

The chain joins TRBV29-1 to TRBJ1-1, with no clear D. The V end lost 4 bases, the J end lost 0 bases, and 12 bases lay between the germline ends. Germline CDR1 is SQVTM and CDR2 is ANQGSEA. The CDR3 is made up of 14 amino acids. CDR3 region: CSVGRVGMNTEAFF. CDR3 in DNA: TGCAGCGTTGGTAGGGTGGGGATGAACACTGAAGCTTTCTTT.

The genes are TRBV27 and TRBJ2-6; 13 bases fit TRBD2. This CDR3 has 18 amino acids. V dropped 6 bases and J dropped 1; count of bases not matched to a gene: 6. Germline values: CDR1 MNHEY, CDR2 SMNVEV (reference sequence). The CDR3 region is CASRRTSGSVSGANVLTF. The CDR3, as DNA: TGTGCCAGCAGAAGGACTAGCGGGAGTGTATCTGGGGCCAACGTCCTGACTTTC.

V gene TRBV14 combines with J gene TRBJ2-2; 11 bases line up with TRBD2. Germline lookup yields CDR1 SGHDN and CDR2 FVKESK. The CDR3 length is 19 residues. Germline trimming cut 4 bases from V and 4 bases from J; bases unmatched to any gene: 14. CDR3 in DNA: TGTGCCAGCAGCCGGAGGTTCGGGACTAGCGGACTTAGCACCGGGGAGCTGTTTTTT. Translation gives CASSRRFGTSGLSTGELFF.

This chain joins TRBV28 and TRBJ1-5; 7 nucleotides line up with TRBD1. Germline V CDR1 and CDR2: MDHEN, SYDVKM. V lost 6 bases and J lost 1; bases outside the gene matches: 9. This CDR3 comprises 16 residues. CDR3 DNA: TGTGCCAGCAGAAACAGGGGCTTTGAGAGCAATCAGCCCCAGCATTTT. It yields the protein CASRNRGFESNQPQHF.

This chain connects TRBV6-1 to TRBJ2-2, with D unclear. This CDR3 region has 16 residues. Per germline, CDR1 MNHNS and CDR2 SASEGT. The ends were cut back, 3 bases at V and 4 bases at J, with 15 bases in the middle. The CDR3 loop reads CASSDGWARGTGELFF. The CDR3, as DNA: TGTGCCAGCAGTGATGGGTGGGCCAGAGGCACCGGGGAGCTGTTTTTT.

The chain recombines TRBV7-2 with TRBJ2-1; 11 bases are a match to TRBD2. The CDR3 is 15 residues long. V trimming: 6 bases; J trimming: 4 bases; junction bases outside the gene matches: 5. CDR1 and CDR2 (germline): SGHTA, FQGNSA. In nucleotides, the CDR3 is TGTGCCAGCAGTCAACTAGCGGGAGAATACAATGAGCAGTTCTTC. Translated, it gives CASSQLAGEYNEQFF.

The chain links TRBV28 to TRBJ1-5, with 7 positions matching TRBD1. The CDR3 contains 13 residues. From germline, CDR1 is MDHEN and CDR2 SYDVKM. V lost 8 bases to trimming and J lost 4 bases; unmatched junction nucleotides: 5. The CDR3 loop is CASGTGANQPQHF. CDR3 coding DNA: TGTGCCAGCGGTACAGGGGCAAATCAGCCCCAGCATTTT.

This chain uses TRBV6-5 with TRBJ2-7; no definite D call. The V end was cut by 1 base, the J end by 2 bases, with 6 bases between. The CDR3 runs 13 residues. The germline V gene encodes CDR1 MNHEY and CDR2 SVGAGI. The CDR3 protein is CASSYFSTYEQYF. In DNA form, the CDR3 reads TGTGCCAGCAGTTACTTCTCCACCTACGAGCAGTACTTC.

The chain links TRBV5-6 to TRBJ2-5; tentatively, D is TRBD1 or TRBD2 (5 bases each). Germline V gene sequence: CDR1 SGHDT, CDR2 YYEEEE. This CDR3 has 15 residues. Trimming removed 4 bases from V and 2 bases from J, with 15 bases in between. CDR3 in amino acids: CASSRDGAIQETQYF. The CDR3 DNA follows: TGTGCCAGCAGCCGGGACGGGGCAATTCAAGAGACCCAGTACTTC.

The CDR3 nucleotides are TGCGCCAGCAGCGGGCTAGCGGGAGGGCCGACCGTAGGGCAGTTCTTC. This codes for CASSGLAGGPTVGQFF. The chain recombines TRBV10-1 with TRBJ2-1; 12 nucleotides align to TRBD2. Germline assignment: CDR1 WNHNN and CDR2 SYGVQD (reference sequence). This CDR3 contains 16 residues. J lost 12 bases, V lost 6 bases, and 15 bases had no gene match.

This chain uses TRBV19 with TRBJ1-3, with D unclear. The length of the CDR3 is 15 residues. Germline CDR1 is LNHDA and CDR2 is SQIVND (reference sequence). V lost 7 bases and J 4 bases, leaving 17 bases between the germline ends. CDR3 loop: CASTPPRGIGNTIYF. In DNA, the CDR3 is TGTGCCAGTACCCCGCCGAGAGGGATAGGAAACACCATATATTTT.

The rearrangement joins TRBV7-3 to TRBJ2-2; D is unresolved. Germline assignment: CDR1 SGHTA and CDR2 FQGTGA. Deletions cut 2 bases from V and 8 bases from J, with 15 bases between. The CDR3 is made up of 15 amino acids. In DNA, the CDR3 is TGTGCCAGCAGCTTAGAGGTGGGCTCCTCGGGGGAGCTGTTTTTT. Its translation: CASSLEVGSSGELFF.

The rearrangement uses TRBV7-2 and TRBJ1-4; 7 bases are shared with TRBD1. CDR3 length: 16 amino acids. Germline V gene lookup returns CDR1 SGHTA and CDR2 FQGNSA. Losses at the gene ends were 2 bases for V and 7 bases for J; bases not matched to a gene: 10. The DNA for the CDR3 is TGTGCCAGCAGCTTAAGTTTCAGGGGGTGGAGTGAAAAACTGTTTTTT. It yields the protein CASSLSFRGWSEKLFF.

V and J are TRBV6-5 and TRBJ1-4; possible D gene TRBD1, 5 bases. CDR3 length equals 11 residues. V lost 11 bases, J lost 8 bases, and 12 bases lay in between. From germline, CDR1 is MNHEY and CDR2 SVGAGI. CDR3: CAVGEGEKLFF. CDR3 DNA: TGTGCCGTCGGGGAGGGGGAAAAACTGTTTTTT.

The chain couples TRBV4-1 to TRBJ2-5; no definite D call. The CDR3 has 16 residues. The germline gives CDR1 MGHRA, CDR2 YSYEKL. V was trimmed by 0 bases and J by 4 bases, leaving 15 bases between them. The CDR3, as DNA: TGCGCCAGCAGCCAAGATCTGGGAAGTCCGGGAGAGACCCAGTACTTC. Residues: CASSQDLGSPGETQYF.

This chain connects TRBV2 to TRBJ1-6; the D is unclear. Trimming shortened V by 7 bases and J by 9 bases, and 22 bases separated the two germline ends. This CDR3 has 16 residues. The germline V gene has CDR1 SNHLY and CDR2 FYNNEI. Here the CDR3 reads CASTTESGFLGSPLHF. The CDR3 nucleotides are TGTGCCAGCACTACCGAGTCGGGGTTTCTAGGTTCACCCCTCCACTTT.

The CDR3 region has the DNA TGTGCCAGCAGTTTACCAGGGACGGAGACCCAGTACTTC. It translates to CASSLPGTETQYF. This rearrangement joins TRBV12-3 or TRBV12-4 to TRBJ2-5; D is perhaps TRBD1 or TRBD2 (5 bases each). V was pared by 2 bases and J by 5 bases, with 9 bases between. CDR3 length: 13 amino acids.

V gene TRBV5-5 combines with J gene TRBJ1-5; 12 bases are shared with TRBD1. The germline gives CDR1 SGHKS, CDR2 YYEKEE (reference sequence). The CDR3 is made up of 17 amino acids. V lost 4 bases to trimming and J lost 8 bases; unmatched junction nucleotides: 13. CDR3 protein: CASSTNPGTGGAEPQHF. The CDR3 region has the DNA TGTGCCAGCAGCACCAACCCCGGGACAGGGGGCGCGGAGCCCCAGCATTTT.

The V call is TRBV7-3, the J call TRBJ1-1, with a weak D call TRBD1 (6 bases). The V end was cut by 6 bases, the J end by 7 bases, with 18 bases between. The CDR3 contains 14 residues. Per the germline V gene, CDR1 is SGHTA and CDR2 is FQGTGA. The DNA for the CDR3 is TGTGCCAGCAGAAACGGTGGGACATATGATGAAGCTTTCTTT. It encodes CASRNGGTYDEAFF.